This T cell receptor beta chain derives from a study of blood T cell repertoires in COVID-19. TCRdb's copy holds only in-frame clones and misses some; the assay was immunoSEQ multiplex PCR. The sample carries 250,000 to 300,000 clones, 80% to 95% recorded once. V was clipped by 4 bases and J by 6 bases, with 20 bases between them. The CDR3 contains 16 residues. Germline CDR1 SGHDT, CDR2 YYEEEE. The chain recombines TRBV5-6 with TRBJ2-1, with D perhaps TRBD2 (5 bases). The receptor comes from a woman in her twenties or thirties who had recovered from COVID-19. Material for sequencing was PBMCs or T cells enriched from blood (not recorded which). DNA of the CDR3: TGTGCCAGCAGCCCAAGGGTAGCGCGGTCGGGCAATGAGCAGTTCTTC. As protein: CASSPRVARSGNEQFF.